The next 6 T cell receptor beta chains were all read from a single sample in a study. One entry per CDR3 protein, called by TCRdb with MiXCR from the 5' RACE reads. This table has around 30,000 distinct CDR3 sequences, 24% appearing once. The sequenced sample consisted of memory CD4+ T cells sorted from blood. The subset denotes: memory CD4+ T cells, CD4+CD45RO+CD25-. The receptors come from a female donor with breast cancer.

Of note for this clonotype: A much larger clone lies a single base off, so this may be a read error. The chain employs TRBV7-3 and TRBJ2-7; perhaps D is TRBD1 or TRBD2 (5 bases each). The CDR3 length is 14 residues. CDR1 and CDR2 from the germline V gene are SGHTA and FQGTGA. V lost 5 bases to trimming and J lost 2 bases, with 13 bases between them. The CDR3 DNA reads TGTGCCAGCAGCCCCTCTGGGGGAGCCTACGAGCAGTACTTC. Its translation: CASSPSGGAYEQYF.

This clonotype showed up just a few times. V and J are TRBV15 and TRBJ2-1; the D gene is possibly TRBD2 (5 bases). Germline CDR1 and CDR2: LNHNV and YYDKDF (reference sequence). The CDR3 spans 12 residues. V was pared by 8 bases and J by 2 bases, with 7 bases between. In nucleotides, the CDR3 is TGTGCCACCTCGGAGGCCTACAATGAGCAGTTCTTC. Translated, it gives CATSEAYNEQFF.

This clonotype was counted only a few times. A read error may be the cause here, since a much bigger clone is one base away. This sequence joins TRBV21-1 and TRBJ2-4; the DNA was not used to check the table's D call, TRBD1. TRBV21-1 is classified as a pseudogene. CDR3 size: 17 residues. Written as DNA, the CDR3 is TGTACCAGCAGCACTAGGACAGGGCCTTTAGCCAAAAACATTCAGTACTTC. This encodes CTSSTRTGPLAKNIQYF.

V is TRBV27 and J is TRBJ2-7, with TRBD1 identical over 8 bases. The CDR3 sequence is 16 residues long. V lost 1 base, J lost 5 bases, and 10 bases stayed unmatched. Germline V gene lookup returns CDR1 MNHEY and CDR2 SMNVEV (reference sequence). CDR3 DNA: TGTGCCAGCAGTTTATATAGGGGACAGGCAGGCCACGAGCAGTACTTC. Residues: CASSLYRGQAGHEQYF.

The chain recombines TRBV6-1 with TRBJ1-1; D gene ambiguous. From germline, CDR1 is MNHNS and CDR2 SASEGT. V lost 2 bases and J lost 0, with 10 bases in between. The CDR3 is made up of 15 amino acids. Written as DNA, the CDR3 is TGTGCCAGCAGTGAAAGCGGGAACTTGAACACTGAAGCTTTCTTT. Its translation: CASSESGNLNTEAFF.

Worth noting for this clonotype: A much larger clone differs by one base, so this may be a read error. V and J are TRBV4-1 and TRBJ2-1, with 7 bases matching TRBD1. This CDR3 has 13 amino acids. Per germline, CDR1 MGHRA and CDR2 YSYEKL. CDR3 DNA: TGCGCCAGCAGCCGAGATATTGGGGACAGTCTCATCTTC. Protein sequence: CASSRDIGDSLIF.